A selection of T cell receptor beta chains follows, all from one sample in a study of early T cells in non-severe SARS-CoV-2 infection. TCRdb itself ran the 5' RACE reads through MiXCR, one entry per CDR3 protein. This table holds some 50,000 distinct CDR3 sequences, 8.5% to 12% found once. Material for sequencing was whole blood. These receptors came from an adult who was a healthcare worker with PCR-confirmed SARS-CoV-2 infection or an uninfected control (not recorded which). Each CDR3 is given with its conserved first and last residue. Fields, in order: D gene, V gene, J gene, clone size, CDR3 protein, CDR3 DNA. D genes are given only for firm matches. Clone size is stated in some rows and not others, as once, few, many or a class when expanded.

NA	TRBV20-1	TRBJ2-1	NA	CSARASGNEQFF	TGCAGTGCTAGAGCCTCCGGGAATGAGCAGTTCTTC
NA	TRBV7-2	TRBJ2-2	NA	CASSLDRDPGELFF	TGTGCCAGCAGCTTAGACAGGGATCCCGGGGAGCTTTTTTTT
NA	TRBV6-2/TRBV6-3	TRBJ2-3	NA	CASKNDGTDTQYF	TGTGCCAGCAAAAACGACGGCACAGATACGCAGTATTTT
TRBD1	TRBV6-6	TRBJ2-1	many	CASSYWTGEEAEQFF	TGTGCCAGCAGTTACTGGACAGGGGAGGAAGCTGAGCAGTTCTTC
NA	TRBV13	TRBJ1-3	many	CASSLRRGRYSGNTIYF	TGTGCCAGCAGCTTACGCCGGGGACGGTACTCTGGAAACACCATATATTTT
TRBD2	TRBV20-1	TRBJ2-7	NA	CSARLAGGVEQYF	TGCAGTGCGCGACTAGCGGGAGGAGTAGAGCAGTACTTC
TRBD2	TRBV19	TRBJ2-1	NA	CASSSWGGEQFF	TGTGCCAGTAGCTCTTGGGGGGGTGAGCAGTTCTTC
TRBD1	TRBV7-8	TRBJ2-1	many	CASSSRLTGKFF	TGTGCCAGCAGTTCTCGGTTGACAGGGAAGTTCTTC
NA	TRBV29-1	TRBJ2-3	few	CSVAQALSNTQYF	TGCAGCGTTGCTCAGGCCTTATCTAATACGCAGTATTTT
TRBD1	TRBV18	TRBJ1-1	NA	CASSPTGGTNTEAFF	TGTGCCAGCTCACCGACAGGGGGCACGAACACTGAAGCTTTCTTT
TRBD1	TRBV7-6	TRBJ1-6	few	CASSSQGGREEPLHF	TGTGCCAGCAGCTCCCAGGGGGGCCGGGAAGAACCCCTCCACTTT
NA	TRBV3-1	TRBJ2-1	many	CASSQAWSGEQFF	TGTGCCAGCAGCCAAGCGTGGAGTGGTGAGCAGTTCTTC
TRBD1	TRBV10-3	TRBJ1-5	NA	CAISEQGNQPQHF	TGTGCCATCAGTGAACAGGGGAATCAGCCCCAGCATTTT
TRBD1	TRBV9	TRBJ2-5	many	CASSVDRGYQETQYF	TGTGCCAGCAGCGTAGACAGGGGGTACCAAGAGACCCAGTACTTC
TRBD2	TRBV7-6	TRBJ2-7	NA	CASSLSGGTPQAVF	TGTGCCAGCAGCTTAAGCGGGGGGACCCCCCAGGCCGTTTTC
TRBD2	TRBV4-1	TRBJ2-3	few	CASSHGGALAVTDTQYF	TGCGCCAGCAGCCATGGAGGGGCACTAGCGGTAACAGATACGCAGTATTTT
NA	TRBV11-2	TRBJ2-1	NA	CASSSREAASNEQFF	TGTGCCAGCAGCTCCCGAGAGGCGGCATCCAATGAGCAGTTCTTC
NA	TRBV11-2	TRBJ1-3	many	CASSLARNTIYF	TGTGCCAGCAGCTTGGCTAGAAACACCATATATTTT
NA	TRBV10-3	TRBJ1-1	few	CAISGSTEAFF	TGTGCCATCAGTGGAAGCACTGAAGCTTTCTTT